This TCR beta chain derives from a study of blood T cell repertoires in COVID-19. Data came from immunoSEQ multiplex PCR; TCRdb stores just in-frame clones and leaves some out. Of tens of thousands of clones in the sample, around 83% were seen once. The sample was peripheral blood. The TCR sequence derives from a woman aged 60-75 years with acute or convalescent COVID-19.

CDR3 DNA sequence: TGTGCCAGCAGCCAAGTTTTGGGGAGTGGAAACACCATATATTTT. This encodes CASSQVLGSGNTIYF. The V and J genes are TRBV3-1 (or the pseudogene TRBV3-2) and TRBJ1-3; D not resolved. The CDR3 has 15 residues. From germline, CDR1 is LGHDT and CDR2 YNNKEL (reference sequence). Trimming left V 1 base short and J 3 bases short, with 10 bases between.